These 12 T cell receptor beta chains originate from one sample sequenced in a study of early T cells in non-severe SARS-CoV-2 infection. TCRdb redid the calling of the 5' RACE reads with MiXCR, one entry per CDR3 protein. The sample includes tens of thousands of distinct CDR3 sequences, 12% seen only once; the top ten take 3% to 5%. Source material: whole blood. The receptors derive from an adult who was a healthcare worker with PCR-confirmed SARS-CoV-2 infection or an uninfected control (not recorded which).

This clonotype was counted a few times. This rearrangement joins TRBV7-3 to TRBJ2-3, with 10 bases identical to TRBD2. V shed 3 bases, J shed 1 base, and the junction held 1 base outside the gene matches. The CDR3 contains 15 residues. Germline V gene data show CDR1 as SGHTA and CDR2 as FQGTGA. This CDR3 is CASSFLAGGTDTQYF. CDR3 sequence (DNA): TGTGCCAGCAGCTTTCTAGCGGGAGGCACAGATACGCAGTATTTT.

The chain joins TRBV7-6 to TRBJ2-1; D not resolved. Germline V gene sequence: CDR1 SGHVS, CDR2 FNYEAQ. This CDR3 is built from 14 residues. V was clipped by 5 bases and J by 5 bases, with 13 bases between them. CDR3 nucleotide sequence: TGTGCCAGCAGCCTTTTTGGACCGCACAATGAGCAGTTCTTC. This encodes CASSLFGPHNEQFF.

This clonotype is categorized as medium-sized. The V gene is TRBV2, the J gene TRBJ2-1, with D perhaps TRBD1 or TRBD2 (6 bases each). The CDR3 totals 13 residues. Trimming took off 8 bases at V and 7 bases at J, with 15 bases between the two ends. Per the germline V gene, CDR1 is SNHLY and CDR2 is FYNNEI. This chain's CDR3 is CASVTGRSNEQFF. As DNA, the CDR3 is TGTGCCAGCGTTACAGGGAGGTCAAATGAGCAGTTCTTC.

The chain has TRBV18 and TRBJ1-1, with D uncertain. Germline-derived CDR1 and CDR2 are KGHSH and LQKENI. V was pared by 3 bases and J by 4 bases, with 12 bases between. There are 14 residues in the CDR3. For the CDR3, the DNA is TGTGCCAGCTCACCGACGGCAGCGGGCACTGAAGCTTTCTTT. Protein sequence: CASSPTAAGTEAFF.

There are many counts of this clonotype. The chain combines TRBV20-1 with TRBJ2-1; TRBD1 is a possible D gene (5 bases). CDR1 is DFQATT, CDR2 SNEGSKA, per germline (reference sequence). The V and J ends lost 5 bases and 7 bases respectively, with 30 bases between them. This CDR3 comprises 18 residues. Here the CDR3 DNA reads TGCAGTGCTGCCCTCGAAGGGTCAGGGCAGGTTTGGATAAATGAGCAGTTCTTC. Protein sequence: CSAALEGSGQVWINEQFF.

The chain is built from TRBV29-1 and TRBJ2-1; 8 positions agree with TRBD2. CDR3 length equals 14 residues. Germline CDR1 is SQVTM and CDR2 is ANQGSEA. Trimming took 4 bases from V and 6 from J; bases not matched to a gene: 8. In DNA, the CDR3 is TGCAGCGTTGTGTTGGCTAGCGGGTCCAATGAGCAGTTCTTC. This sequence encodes CSVVLASGSNEQFF.

The CDR3 protein is CASSLLNRVDQPQHF. CDR3 in DNA: TGTGCCAGCAGTTTATTGAACAGGGTGGATCAGCCCCAGCATTTT. The gene calls are TRBV12-3 or TRBV12-4 and TRBJ1-5; possible D gene TRBD1, 6 bases. The V end lost 2 bases, the J end lost 5 bases, and 13 bases lay between the germline ends. The CDR3 spans 15 residues.

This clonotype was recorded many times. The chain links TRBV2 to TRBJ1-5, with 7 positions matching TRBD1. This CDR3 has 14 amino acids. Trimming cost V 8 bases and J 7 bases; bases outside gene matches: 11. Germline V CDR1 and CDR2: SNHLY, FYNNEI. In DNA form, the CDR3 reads TGTGCCAGCTTTCCAGGAAGGGGGCGGCAGCCCCAGCATTTT. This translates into CASFPGRGRQPQHF. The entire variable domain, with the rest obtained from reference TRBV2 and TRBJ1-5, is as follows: EPEVTQTPSHQVTQMGQEVILRCVPISNHLYFYWYRQILGQKVEFLVSFYNNEISEKSEIFDDQFSVERPDGSNFTLKIRSTKLEDSAMYFCASFPGRGRQPQHFGDGTRLSIL.

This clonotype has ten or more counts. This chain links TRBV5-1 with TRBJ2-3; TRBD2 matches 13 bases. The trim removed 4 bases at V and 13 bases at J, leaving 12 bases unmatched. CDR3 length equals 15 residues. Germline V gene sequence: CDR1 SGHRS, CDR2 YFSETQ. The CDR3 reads CASSVIGLAGEEEYF. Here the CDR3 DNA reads TGCGCCAGCAGCGTAATTGGACTAGCGGGAGAGGAAGAGTATTTT.

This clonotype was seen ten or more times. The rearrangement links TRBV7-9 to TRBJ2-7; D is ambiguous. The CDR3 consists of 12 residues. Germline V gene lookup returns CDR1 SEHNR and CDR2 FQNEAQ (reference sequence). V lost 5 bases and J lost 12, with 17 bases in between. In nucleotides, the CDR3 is TGTGCCAGCAGCCCTGGGGTCGAGCGTCTGTACTTC. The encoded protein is CASSPGVERLYF.

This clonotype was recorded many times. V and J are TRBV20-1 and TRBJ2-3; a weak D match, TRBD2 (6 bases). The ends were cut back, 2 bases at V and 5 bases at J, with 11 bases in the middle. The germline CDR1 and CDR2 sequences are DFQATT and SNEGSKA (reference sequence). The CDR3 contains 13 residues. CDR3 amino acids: CSARTGSQDTQYF. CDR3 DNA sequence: TGCAGTGCTAGAACCGGGAGTCAAGATACGCAGTATTTT.

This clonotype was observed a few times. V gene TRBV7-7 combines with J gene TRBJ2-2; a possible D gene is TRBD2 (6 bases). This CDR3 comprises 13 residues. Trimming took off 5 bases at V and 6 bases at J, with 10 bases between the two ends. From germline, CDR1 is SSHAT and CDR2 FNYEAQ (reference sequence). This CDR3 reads CASSKEGPGELFF. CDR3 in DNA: TGTGCCAGCAGCAAGGAGGGGCCCGGGGAGCTGTTTTTT.